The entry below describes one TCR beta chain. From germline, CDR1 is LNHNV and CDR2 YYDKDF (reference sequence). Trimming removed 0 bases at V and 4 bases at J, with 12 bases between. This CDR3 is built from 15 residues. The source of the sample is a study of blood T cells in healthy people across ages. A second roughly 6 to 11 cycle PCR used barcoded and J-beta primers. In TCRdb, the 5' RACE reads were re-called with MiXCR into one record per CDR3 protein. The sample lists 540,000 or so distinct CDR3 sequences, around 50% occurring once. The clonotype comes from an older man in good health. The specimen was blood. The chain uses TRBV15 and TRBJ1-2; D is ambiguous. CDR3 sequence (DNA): TGTGCCACCAGCAGAGAAAGAGGGTTGGGCTATGGCTACACCTTC. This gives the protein CATSRERGLGYGYTF.